The 26 T cell receptor beta chains reported below all come from one sample, sequenced in a study of blood T cells in healthy people across ages. Through a sample-barcoded 5' primer and a J-beta primer mix, a second PCR was run for roughly 7 to 12 cycles. TCRdb re-called the 5' RACE reads with MiXCR, one entry per CDR3 protein. The profile shows around 1,100,000 distinct CDR3 sequences, approximately 38% of them singletons. Specimen: blood. These receptors all come from a man younger than 35 in good health.

In this sample, this clonotype turned up a few times. This chain uses TRBV4-2 with TRBJ1-4; TRBD1 agrees at 8 bases. The trim removed 3 bases at V and 11 bases at J, leaving 8 bases unmatched. The CDR3 consists of 14 residues. Looked up from germline, CDR1 is LGHNA and CDR2 is YNFKEQ. The CDR3 DNA follows: TGTGCCAGCAGCCAGGACAGGGACCTGAGGAAACTGTTTTTT. It specifies CASSQDRDLRKLFF.

V is TRBV4-3 and J is TRBJ2-5, with 7 nucleotides matching TRBD2. Germline V gives CDR1 LGHNA, CDR2 YSLEER. Trimming at V came to 2 bases and at J to 3 bases, leaving 3 bases not matched to a gene. This CDR3 contains 14 residues. CDR3 region: CASSQRLAEETQYF. The CDR3 bases are TGCGCCAGCAGCCAACGGCTAGCGGAAGAGACCCAGTACTTC.

A few counts support this clonotype. The J gene is TRBJ2-5, the V gene TRBV10-3; 8 nucleotides line up with TRBD1. The assigned J gene may be wrong: the sequence end matches TRBJ2-7 better. This CDR3 has 14 amino acids. Per the germline V gene, CDR1 is ENHRY and CDR2 is SYGVKD. For the CDR3, the DNA is TGTGCCATCAGTGAGCCCACAGGGGGCTACGAGCAGTACTTC. Encoded protein: CAISEPTGGYEQYF.

The rearrangement uses TRBV28 and TRBJ1-2; D remains ambiguous. This CDR3 comprises 13 residues. Per the germline V gene, CDR1 is MDHEN and CDR2 is SYDVKM. With 7 bases removed from V and 4 bases from J, the gap between germline ends came to 13 bases. This CDR3 is CASTRDLLYGYTF. Written as DNA, the CDR3 is TGTGCCAGCACCCGGGATTTACTCTATGGCTACACCTTC.

The table lists this clonotype with many counts. The rearrangement uses TRBV7-2 and TRBJ2-3; D perhaps matches TRBD1 (8 bases). The ends were cut back, 6 bases at V and 4 bases at J, with 17 bases in the middle. The CDR3 runs to 15 residues. CDR1 is SGHTA and CDR2 is FQGNSA in the germline V gene. The CDR3 region has the DNA TGTGCCAGCAGACAACGCGGGGGACAGGCAGATACGCAGTATTTT. It is translated as CASRQRGGQADTQYF.

The chain employs TRBV29-1 and TRBJ2-1; maybe TRBD1 (5 bases). This CDR3 spans 16 amino acids. The ends were cut back, 1 base at V and 2 bases at J, with 15 bases in the middle. Germline CDR1 reads SQVTM; CDR2 reads ANQGSEA. CDR3 DNA: TGCAGCGTTGAAGGGCGCAGGGTGAAGGCCTACAATGAGCAGTTCTTC. This translates into CSVEGRRVKAYNEQFF.

This clonotype was detected a few times. The J gene is TRBJ1-4, the V gene TRBV4-2; D might be TRBD1 (6 bases). This CDR3 is 18 amino acids long. The ends were cut back, 1 base at V and 8 bases at J, with 23 bases in the middle. The V gene's germline CDR1 is LGHNA and CDR2 YNFKEQ. The CDR3 DNA is TGTGCCAGCAGCCAAGGGAGGGACAAGTCCGCTCGGGGGGAAAAACTGTTTTTT. It codes for CASSQGRDKSARGEKLFF.

In this sample, this clonotype turned up a few times. The rearrangement joins TRBV7-2 to TRBJ1-1, with TRBD1 as a possible D gene (5 bases). Trimming took off 5 bases at V and 4 bases at J, with 17 bases between the two ends. The CDR3 totals 15 residues. Germline values: CDR1 SGHTA, CDR2 FQGNSA. The CDR3 nucleotides are TGTGCCAGCAGCCCCCAGCGGGGGTTTCCCACTGAAGCTTTCTTT. It specifies CASSPQRGFPTEAFF.

Comments on this clonotype: A much larger clone differs from this one at a single base, so this may be a read error. The chain combines TRBV6-2 or TRBV6-3 with TRBJ1-5, with a possible D match to TRBD1 (6 bases). Looked up from germline, CDR1 is MNHEY and CDR2 is SVGEGT. The CDR3 runs to 14 residues. CDR3 sequence (DNA): TGTGCCGGCAGCCGCGGACAGTTCAATCAGCCCCAGCATTTT. Its protein is CAGSRGQFNQPQHF.

This clonotype was seen more than once but under ten times. This sequence may be a read error, since a much larger clone differs from it by one base. The CDR3 is CASSRLETQFF. CDR3 DNA sequence: TGTGCCAGCAGTCGGCTAGAGACCCAGTTCTTC. This chain joins TRBV11-2 and TRBJ2-1; the D is unclear. The CDR3 length is 11 residues. CDR1 and CDR2 from the germline V gene are SGHAT and FQNNGV. The germline V and J ends were trimmed by 6 bases and 13 bases, with 13 bases remaining between them. Full variable domain (missing parts from reference TRBV11-2 and TRBJ2-1): EAGVAQSPRYKIIEKRQSVAFWCNPISGHATLYWYQQILGQGPKLLIQFQNNGVVDDSQLPKDRFSAERLKGVDSTLKIQPAKLEDSAVYLCASSRLETQFFGPGTRLTVL.

This clonotype was found a few times. The V gene is TRBV4-1, the J gene TRBJ1-6, with 8 bases fitting TRBD1. The V gene's germline CDR1 is MGHRA and CDR2 YSYEKL. V was pared by 6 bases and J by 0 bases, with 7 bases of the junction left unmatched. The CDR3 length is 17 residues. The CDR3 loop reads CASRSPGTGSYNSPLHF. For the CDR3, the DNA is TGCGCCAGCAGATCACCCGGGACAGGCTCCTATAATTCACCCCTCCACTTT.

This clonotype occurred many times. V gene TRBV29-1 combines with J gene TRBJ2-1; 10 nucleotides match TRBD1. Germline CDR1 SQVTM, CDR2 ANQGSEA. J was trimmed by 6 bases and V by 3 bases; bases with no gene match: 8. The CDR3 is made up of 15 amino acids. In nucleotides, the CDR3 is TGCAGCGTTGACCCCGCGGGACAGGGGTTCAATGAGCAGTTCTTC. The encoded protein is CSVDPAGQGFNEQFF.

The genes are TRBV6-2 or TRBV6-3 and TRBJ1-1, with D possibly being TRBD1 (5 bases). The V gene's germline CDR1 is MNHEY and CDR2 SVGEGT. This CDR3 is built from 13 residues. V was pared by 0 bases and J by 6 bases, with 8 bases between. The DNA for the CDR3 is TGTGCCAGCAGTTACTCAGGACACCCTGAAGCTTTCTTT. This gives the protein CASSYSGHPEAFF.

V usage is TRBV5-1 and J usage is TRBJ1-3; TRBD1 is a possible D gene (5 bases). In germline, CDR1 is SGHRS, CDR2 YFSETQ. V lost 0 bases and J lost 2, with 12 bases in between. This CDR3 has 16 residues. DNA for the CDR3: TGCGCCAGCAGCTTGGGGGTCCAGGGAGCTGGAAACACCATATATTTT. Amino acid sequence: CASSLGVQGAGNTIYF.

V gene TRBV6-2 or TRBV6-3 combines with J gene TRBJ2-1, with a weak D call TRBD2 (7 bases). Trimming stripped 2 bases from V and 8 bases from J, with 10 bases between. Germline CDR1 reads MNHEY; CDR2 reads SVGEGT. The CDR3 runs to 13 residues. CDR3 coding DNA: TGTGCCAGCAGTTACGCGGGGGCCGATGAGCAGTTCTTC. Residues: CASSYAGADEQFF.

The chain couples TRBV3-1 to TRBJ2-5; 10 bases line up with TRBD2. The CDR3 is 18 amino acids. Per the germline V gene, CDR1 is LGHDT and CDR2 is YNNKEL (reference sequence). The trim removed 0 bases at V and 11 bases at J, leaving 18 bases unmatched. The CDR3 DNA reads TGTGCCAGCAGCCAAGAGAACGCCGGGACTAGCGACTACAATGAGCAGTACTTC. Protein: CASSQENAGTSDYNEQYF.

The rearrangement uses TRBV20-1 and TRBJ2-5; D is ambiguous. Germline loops: CDR1 DFQATT, CDR2 SNEGSKA (reference sequence). CDR3 length: 15 residues. Trimming took 3 bases from V and 11 from J, leaving 25 bases between them. The CDR3 sequence: CSASPDILPYGEQYF. DNA for the CDR3: TGCAGTGCTAGCCCCGACATTTTGCCTTACGGTGAGCAGTACTTC.

This rearrangement joins TRBV12-3 or TRBV12-4 to TRBJ2-4; D might be TRBD1 (5 bases). With 5 bases removed from V and 0 bases from J, the gap between germline ends came to 20 bases. The CDR3 consists of 18 residues. CDR3 DNA: TGTGCCAGCAGTGCCTTGGGGCAAGACCGACAAGCCAAAAACATTCAGTACTTC. As protein: CASSALGQDRQAKNIQYF.

In its sample, this clonotype was seen a few times. The V and J genes are TRBV2 and TRBJ2-2; no reliable D call. The germline gives CDR1 SNHLY, CDR2 FYNNEI. V was trimmed by 5 bases and J by 0 bases, leaving 10 bases between them. The CDR3 spans 15 residues. CDR3 in amino acids: CASSNADPNTGELFF. The CDR3 DNA reads as TGTGCCAGCAGTAACGCCGACCCGAACACCGGGGAGCTGTTTTTT.

The chain combines TRBV12-3 or TRBV12-4 with TRBJ2-3, with 9 bases that match TRBD1. The CDR3 totals 17 residues. The V gene end was trimmed by 1 base and the J gene end by 3 bases; junction bases not matched to a gene: 8. The CDR3 region has the DNA TGTGCCAGCAGTTTAGGGACAGGGGACGGAGCAACAGATACGCAGTATTTT. As protein: CASSLGTGDGATDTQYF.

The chain carries TRBV10-3 and TRBJ2-1, with 11 nucleotides matching TRBD2. The germline V gene encodes CDR1 ENHRY and CDR2 SYGVKD. This CDR3 has 15 residues. Unmatched junction bases numbered 4, after V lost 5 bases and J lost 4 bases. The CDR3 reads CAISSSGGLYNEQFF. As DNA, the CDR3 is TGTGCCATCAGTTCTAGCGGGGGGCTATACAATGAGCAGTTCTTC.

This clonotype came up many times. The chain uses TRBV29-1 and TRBJ2-7, with D possibly being TRBD1 (5 bases). The CDR3 is 11 amino acids. In germline, CDR1 is SQVTM, CDR2 ANQGSEA. V gave up 5 bases and J gave up 2 bases, with 7 bases separating them. The CDR3 sequence: CSVLQAYEQYF. DNA of the CDR3: TGCAGCGTTCTACAGGCCTACGAGCAGTACTTC.

The chain carries TRBV25-1 and TRBJ1-2; D gene uncertain. The CDR3 sequence is 15 residues long. Germline V lookup: CDR1 MGHDK, CDR2 SYGVNS. Trimming removed 1 base at V and 4 bases at J, with 13 bases between. This chain's CDR3 is CASSESSETAYGYTF. In DNA, the CDR3 is TGTGCCAGCAGTGAATCCTCGGAGACGGCCTATGGCTACACCTTC.

This clonotype was observed a single time. This chain uses TRBV19 with TRBJ2-2; D uncertain. Trimming took 7 bases from V and 6 from J, leaving 12 bases between them. The germline CDR1 and CDR2 sequences are LNHDA and SQIVND (reference sequence). The CDR3 length is 13 residues. For the CDR3, the DNA is TGTGCCAGTACTTGGGCAGGCCCCGGGGAGCTGTTTTTT. This sequence encodes CASTWAGPGELFF.

The sample holds a few counts of this clonotype. V usage is TRBV20-1 and J usage is TRBJ2-1, with 7 bases lining up with TRBD1. Germline V gene sequence: CDR1 DFQATT, CDR2 SNEGSKA (reference sequence). Trimming removed 2 bases from V and 2 bases from J; junction bases left unmatched: 6. This CDR3 comprises 15 residues. For the CDR3, the DNA is TGCAGTGCTAGATTTTCGACAGGGCCCTACAATGAGCAGTTCTTC. Protein product: CSARFSTGPYNEQFF.

This clonotype was seen only a few times. The chain combines TRBV12-5 with TRBJ2-2, with 9 bases identical to TRBD1. Germline V gene data show CDR1 as LGHNT and CDR2 as FRNRAP. After removal of 6 bases from V and 7 bases from J, the junction contained 9 bases not matched to a gene. The CDR3 totals 15 residues. The CDR3 DNA reads as TGTGCTAGTGGCACTGGACAGGGGCTGGGCGGGGAGCTGTTTTTT. It codes for CASGTGQGLGGELFF.